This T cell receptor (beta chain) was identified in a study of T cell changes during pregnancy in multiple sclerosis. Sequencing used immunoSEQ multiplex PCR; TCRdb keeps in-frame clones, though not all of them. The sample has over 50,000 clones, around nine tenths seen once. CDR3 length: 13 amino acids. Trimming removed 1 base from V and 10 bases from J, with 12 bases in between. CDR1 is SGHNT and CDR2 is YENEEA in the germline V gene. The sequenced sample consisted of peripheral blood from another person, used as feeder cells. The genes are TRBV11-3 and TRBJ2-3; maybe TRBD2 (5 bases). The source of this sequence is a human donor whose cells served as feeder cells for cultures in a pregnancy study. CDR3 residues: CASSLGVAGPQYF. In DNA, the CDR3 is TGTGCCAGCAGCTTAGGAGTGGCGGGTCCGCAGTATTTT.